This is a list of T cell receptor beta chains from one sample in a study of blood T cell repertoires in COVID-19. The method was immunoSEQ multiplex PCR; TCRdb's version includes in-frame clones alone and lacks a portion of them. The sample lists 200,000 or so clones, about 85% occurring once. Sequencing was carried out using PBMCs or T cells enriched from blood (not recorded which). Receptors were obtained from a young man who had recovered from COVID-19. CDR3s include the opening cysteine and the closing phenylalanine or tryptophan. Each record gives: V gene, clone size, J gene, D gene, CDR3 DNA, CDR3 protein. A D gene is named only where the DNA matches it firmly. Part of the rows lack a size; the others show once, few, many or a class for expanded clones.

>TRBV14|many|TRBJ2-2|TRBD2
TGTGCCAGCAGCCAAGATCGGGAGGTGAACACCGGGGAGCTGTTTTTT
CASSQDREVNTGELFF
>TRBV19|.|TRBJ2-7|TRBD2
TGTGCCAGTAGTATTGAGGCGGGAGTTGGGTACGAGCAGTACTTC
CASSIEAGVGYEQYF
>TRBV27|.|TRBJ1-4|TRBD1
TGTGCCAGCAGAAGACAGGGGGCAGGTGAAAAACTGTTTTTT
CASRRQGAGEKLFF
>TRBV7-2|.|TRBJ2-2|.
TGTGCCAGCAGCTTAGGATTTCGGACCGGGGAGCTGTTTTTT
CASSLGFRTGELFF
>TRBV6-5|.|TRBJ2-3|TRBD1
TGTGCCAGCAGTTACGAGACAGGGTCCACAGATACGCAGTATTTT
CASSYETGSTDTQYF
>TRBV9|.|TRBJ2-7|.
TGTGCCAGCGGAAGACGGGACTTCTACGAGCAGTACTTC
CASGRRDFYEQYF
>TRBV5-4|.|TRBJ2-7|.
TGTGCCAGCAGCCCGTTCGGACTTTCCGAGCAGTACTTC
CASSPFGLSEQYF
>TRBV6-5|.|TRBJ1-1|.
TGTGCCAGCAGTCGGCAGGACATAAACACTGAAGCTTTCTTT
CASSRQDINTEAFF
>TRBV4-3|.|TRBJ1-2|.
TGCGCCAGCAGCCAAGAGTCCTGGTCTGCAGGGTATGGCTACACCTTC
CASSQESWSAGYGYTF
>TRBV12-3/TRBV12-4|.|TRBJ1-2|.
TGTGCCAGCAGTTTAACGGACAATGGCTACACCTTC
CASSLTDNGYTF
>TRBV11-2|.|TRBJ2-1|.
TGTGCCAGCAGCTCCTTGACACGTCCCTCCAATGAGCAGTTCTTC
CASSSLTRPSNEQFF
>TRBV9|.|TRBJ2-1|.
TGTGCCAGCAGCGTAGCCCACCGGGATAATAACAATGAGCAGTTCTTC
CASSVAHRDNNNEQFF
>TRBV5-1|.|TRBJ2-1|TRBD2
TGCGCCAGCCGACTAGCGGGCCTCTACAATGAGCAGTTCTTC
CASRLAGLYNEQFF
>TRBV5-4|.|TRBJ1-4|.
TGTGCCAGCAGCTTGAAAGGGAGTGGGCAAGAACGTAATGAAAAACTGTTTTTT
CASSLKGSGQERNEKLFF
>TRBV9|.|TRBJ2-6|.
TGTGCCAGCAGCGTAGGGCGGCCCTCTGGGGCCAACGTCCTGACTTTC
CASSVGRPSGANVLTF
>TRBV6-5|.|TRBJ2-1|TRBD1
TGTGCCAGCAGGCCCGGGACAGGCCCCGCGGAGCAGTTCTTC
CASRPGTGPAEQFF
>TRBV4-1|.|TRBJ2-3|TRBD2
TGCGCCAGCAGCCAAAGGACTAGCGGGACAGTTGCAGATACGCAGTATTTT
CASSQRTSGTVADTQYF
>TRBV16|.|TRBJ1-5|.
TGTGCCAGCAGCCAATCGAGACAGCCCCAGCATTTT
CASSQSRQPQHF
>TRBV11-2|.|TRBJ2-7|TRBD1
TGTGCCAGCAGCTCCCGGGACAGAGACGAGCAGTACTTC
CASSSRDRDEQYF
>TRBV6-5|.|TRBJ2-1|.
TGTGCCAGCAGTTACTCGCTGAAGGGGAGGCATGAGCAGTTCTTC
CASSYSLKGRHEQFF
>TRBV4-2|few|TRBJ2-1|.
TGTGCCAGCAGCCAAGATACGGGTACCGCGCGGAAGAGCTCCTACAATGAGCAGTTCTTC
CASSQDTGTARKSSYNEQFF
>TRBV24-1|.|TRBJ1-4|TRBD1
TGTGCCACCAGTGATGACAGGGGGCCCAATGAAAAACTGTTTTTT
CATSDDRGPNEKLFF
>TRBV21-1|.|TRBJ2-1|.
TGTGCCAGTAGGACTAGCGGGGGGCCTGAGCAGTTCTTC
CASRTSGGPEQFF
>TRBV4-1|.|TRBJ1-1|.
TGCGCCAGCAGCCAAGTGGGGCAGGGTAAGGATAGGATCACTGAAGCTTTCTTT
CASSQVGQGKDRITEAFF
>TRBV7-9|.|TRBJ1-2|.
TGTGCCAGCAGCTTCCGGGATCCCACGGTTGGCTACACCTTC
CASSFRDPTVGYTF
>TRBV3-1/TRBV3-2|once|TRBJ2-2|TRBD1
TGTGCCAGCAGCCACCGGACAGGGATCACCGGGGAGCTGTTTTTT
CASSHRTGITGELFF
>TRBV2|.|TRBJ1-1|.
TGTGCCAGCAGCGCTACAGGGTACACTGAAGCTTTCTTT
CASSATGYTEAFF
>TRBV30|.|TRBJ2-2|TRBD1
TGTGCCTGGAACCAACGGGACAGGAACACCGGGGAGCTGTTTTTT
CAWNQRDRNTGELFF
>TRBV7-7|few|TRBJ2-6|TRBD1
TGTGCCAGCAGCCCCCAGGGGGCTGCCACATCACCCTCTGGGGCCAACGTCCTGACTTTC
CASSPQGAATSPSGANVLTF
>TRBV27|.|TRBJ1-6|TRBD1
TGTGCCAGCAGTTTAAAACCAGGGGGTATTAGAAGTTCACCCCTCCACTTT
CASSLKPGGIRSSPLHF
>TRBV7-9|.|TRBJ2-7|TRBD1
TGTGCCAGCAGCTTCCGGGACAGGGGTCAATACGAGCAGTACTTC
CASSFRDRGQYEQYF
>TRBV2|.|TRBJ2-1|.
TGTGCCAACGGAAACCGGGACAATGAGCAGTTCTTC
CANGNRDNEQFF
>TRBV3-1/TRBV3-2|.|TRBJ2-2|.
TGTGCCAGCAGCCAAGGTGGCAGGGGGGACACCGGGGAGCTGTTTTTT
CASSQGGRGDTGELFF
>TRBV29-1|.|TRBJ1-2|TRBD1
TGCAGCGTTCATCAGGGGGCGAGAGGCTACACCTTC
CSVHQGARGYTF
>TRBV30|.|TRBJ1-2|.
TGTGCCTGGAGTTCGTTGGGCCTTAGAGCCAACTATGGCTACACCTTC
CAWSSLGLRANYGYTF
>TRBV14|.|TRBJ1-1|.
TGTGCCAGCAGCCAAGATCACGGGAGGGGCACTGAAGCTTTCTTT
CASSQDHGRGTEAFF
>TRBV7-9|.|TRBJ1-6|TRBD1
TGTGCCAGCAGCCGGGGACAGGGGGATAATTCACCCCTCCACTTT
CASSRGQGDNSPLHF
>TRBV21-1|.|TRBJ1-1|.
TGTGCCAGCAGCAAAGTCGGGGAGACCATGAACACTGAAGCTTTCTTT
CASSKVGETMNTEAFF
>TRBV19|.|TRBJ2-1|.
TGTGCCAGTGCCAGAGCGGGACAAACCTACAATGAGCAGTTCTTC
CASARAGQTYNEQFF
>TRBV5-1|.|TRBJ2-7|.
TGCGCCAGCAGCCAGTTCGCGGGAAACTTCTACGAGCAGTACTTC
CASSQFAGNFYEQYF
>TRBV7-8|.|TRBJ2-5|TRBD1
TGTGCCAGCAGCTCGCTCAGGGGGTACCAAGAGACCCAGTACTTC
CASSSLRGYQETQYF
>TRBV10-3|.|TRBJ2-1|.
TGTGCCATCAGTGAGCGGGAGATTGCCTACAATGAGCAGTTCTTC
CAISEREIAYNEQFF
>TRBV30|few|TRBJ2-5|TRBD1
TGTGCCTGGAGTGATATAGGGGGCAGGGAGACCCAGTACTTC
CAWSDIGGRETQYF
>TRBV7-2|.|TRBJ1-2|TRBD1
TGTGCCAGCAGCTTTGACAGGGGGCGAGACTATGGCTACACCTTC
CASSFDRGRDYGYTF
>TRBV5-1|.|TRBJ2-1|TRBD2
TGCGCCAGCAGCGAGCGGGACTATCCGGAGGATGAGCAGTTCTTC
CASSERDYPEDEQFF
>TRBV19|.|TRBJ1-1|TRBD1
TGTGCCAGTAGCATCCAGGGGGCTGAAGCTTTCTTT
CASSIQGAEAFF
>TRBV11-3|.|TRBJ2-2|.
TGTGCCAGCAGCAAAGCTAGTTACACCGGGGAGCTGTTTTTT
CASSKASYTGELFF
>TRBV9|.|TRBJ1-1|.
TGTGCCAGCAGCCCCGACCCCCGGGACACTGAAGCTTTCTTT
CASSPDPRDTEAFF
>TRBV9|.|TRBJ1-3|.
TGTGCCAGCAGCGTCACCGCCATACAGGGTTATAACACCATATATTTT
CASSVTAIQGYNTIYF
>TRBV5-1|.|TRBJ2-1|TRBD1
TGCGCCAGCAGCTTGGCCCCCACGGGACAGGGAAACAATGAGCAGTTCTTC
CASSLAPTGQGNNEQFF
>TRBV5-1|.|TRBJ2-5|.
TGCGCCAGCAGCCTGAACCTCGGGGAGACCCAGTACTTC
CASSLNLGETQYF
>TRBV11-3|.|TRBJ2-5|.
TGTGCCAGCAGCTTGGGGCTGTCAGAGACCCAGTACTTC
CASSLGLSETQYF
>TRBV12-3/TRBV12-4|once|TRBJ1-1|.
TGTGCCAGCAGTTTACCCTCGTACACTGAAGCTTTCTTT
CASSLPSYTEAFF
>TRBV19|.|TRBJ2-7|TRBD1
TGTGCCAGTAGTGCCGGGACAGGGTCATACGAGCAGTACTTC
CASSAGTGSYEQYF
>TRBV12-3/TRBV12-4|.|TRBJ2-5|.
TGTGCCAGCAGTCCACAAAGGGGGACCCAGTACTTC
CASSPQRGTQYF
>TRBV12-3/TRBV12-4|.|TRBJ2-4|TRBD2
TGTGCCAGCAGTTTGGGGGGGAACATTCAGTACTTC
CASSLGGNIQYF
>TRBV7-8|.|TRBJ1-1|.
TGTGCCAGCAGGGTCCGCGGGGTGAACACTGAAGCTTTCTTT
CASRVRGVNTEAFF
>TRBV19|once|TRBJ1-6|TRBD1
TGTGCCAGTAGTACCACAGGGGTCAATTCACCCCTCCACTTT
CASSTTGVNSPLHF
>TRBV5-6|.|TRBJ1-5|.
TGTGCCAGCAGCTTGGCCGGGGAGGGGCAGCCCCAGCATTTT
CASSLAGEGQPQHF